This TCR beta chain was sequenced for a study of cytomegalovirus exposure and HLA in healthy donors. The CDR3 has 14 residues. Germline CDR1 SGHRS, CDR2 YFSETQ. V was trimmed by 5 bases and J by 5 bases, leaving 13 bases between them. The PCR employed 60 Vbeta primers together with 13 Jbeta primers. TCRdb keeps only in-frame clones here, not all; method: immunoSEQ multiplex PCR. This table has 90,000 or so clones, about 81% appearing once. The V and J genes are TRBV5-1 and TRBJ2-2; possible D gene TRBD1, 6 bases. What was sequenced was PBMCs. The TCR was taken from a man in his sixties in good health and CMV-seronegative. CDR3 loop: CASRLGTTTGELFF. In DNA form, the CDR3 reads TGCGCCAGCAGGCTCGGGACAACTACCGGGGAGCTGTTTTTT.